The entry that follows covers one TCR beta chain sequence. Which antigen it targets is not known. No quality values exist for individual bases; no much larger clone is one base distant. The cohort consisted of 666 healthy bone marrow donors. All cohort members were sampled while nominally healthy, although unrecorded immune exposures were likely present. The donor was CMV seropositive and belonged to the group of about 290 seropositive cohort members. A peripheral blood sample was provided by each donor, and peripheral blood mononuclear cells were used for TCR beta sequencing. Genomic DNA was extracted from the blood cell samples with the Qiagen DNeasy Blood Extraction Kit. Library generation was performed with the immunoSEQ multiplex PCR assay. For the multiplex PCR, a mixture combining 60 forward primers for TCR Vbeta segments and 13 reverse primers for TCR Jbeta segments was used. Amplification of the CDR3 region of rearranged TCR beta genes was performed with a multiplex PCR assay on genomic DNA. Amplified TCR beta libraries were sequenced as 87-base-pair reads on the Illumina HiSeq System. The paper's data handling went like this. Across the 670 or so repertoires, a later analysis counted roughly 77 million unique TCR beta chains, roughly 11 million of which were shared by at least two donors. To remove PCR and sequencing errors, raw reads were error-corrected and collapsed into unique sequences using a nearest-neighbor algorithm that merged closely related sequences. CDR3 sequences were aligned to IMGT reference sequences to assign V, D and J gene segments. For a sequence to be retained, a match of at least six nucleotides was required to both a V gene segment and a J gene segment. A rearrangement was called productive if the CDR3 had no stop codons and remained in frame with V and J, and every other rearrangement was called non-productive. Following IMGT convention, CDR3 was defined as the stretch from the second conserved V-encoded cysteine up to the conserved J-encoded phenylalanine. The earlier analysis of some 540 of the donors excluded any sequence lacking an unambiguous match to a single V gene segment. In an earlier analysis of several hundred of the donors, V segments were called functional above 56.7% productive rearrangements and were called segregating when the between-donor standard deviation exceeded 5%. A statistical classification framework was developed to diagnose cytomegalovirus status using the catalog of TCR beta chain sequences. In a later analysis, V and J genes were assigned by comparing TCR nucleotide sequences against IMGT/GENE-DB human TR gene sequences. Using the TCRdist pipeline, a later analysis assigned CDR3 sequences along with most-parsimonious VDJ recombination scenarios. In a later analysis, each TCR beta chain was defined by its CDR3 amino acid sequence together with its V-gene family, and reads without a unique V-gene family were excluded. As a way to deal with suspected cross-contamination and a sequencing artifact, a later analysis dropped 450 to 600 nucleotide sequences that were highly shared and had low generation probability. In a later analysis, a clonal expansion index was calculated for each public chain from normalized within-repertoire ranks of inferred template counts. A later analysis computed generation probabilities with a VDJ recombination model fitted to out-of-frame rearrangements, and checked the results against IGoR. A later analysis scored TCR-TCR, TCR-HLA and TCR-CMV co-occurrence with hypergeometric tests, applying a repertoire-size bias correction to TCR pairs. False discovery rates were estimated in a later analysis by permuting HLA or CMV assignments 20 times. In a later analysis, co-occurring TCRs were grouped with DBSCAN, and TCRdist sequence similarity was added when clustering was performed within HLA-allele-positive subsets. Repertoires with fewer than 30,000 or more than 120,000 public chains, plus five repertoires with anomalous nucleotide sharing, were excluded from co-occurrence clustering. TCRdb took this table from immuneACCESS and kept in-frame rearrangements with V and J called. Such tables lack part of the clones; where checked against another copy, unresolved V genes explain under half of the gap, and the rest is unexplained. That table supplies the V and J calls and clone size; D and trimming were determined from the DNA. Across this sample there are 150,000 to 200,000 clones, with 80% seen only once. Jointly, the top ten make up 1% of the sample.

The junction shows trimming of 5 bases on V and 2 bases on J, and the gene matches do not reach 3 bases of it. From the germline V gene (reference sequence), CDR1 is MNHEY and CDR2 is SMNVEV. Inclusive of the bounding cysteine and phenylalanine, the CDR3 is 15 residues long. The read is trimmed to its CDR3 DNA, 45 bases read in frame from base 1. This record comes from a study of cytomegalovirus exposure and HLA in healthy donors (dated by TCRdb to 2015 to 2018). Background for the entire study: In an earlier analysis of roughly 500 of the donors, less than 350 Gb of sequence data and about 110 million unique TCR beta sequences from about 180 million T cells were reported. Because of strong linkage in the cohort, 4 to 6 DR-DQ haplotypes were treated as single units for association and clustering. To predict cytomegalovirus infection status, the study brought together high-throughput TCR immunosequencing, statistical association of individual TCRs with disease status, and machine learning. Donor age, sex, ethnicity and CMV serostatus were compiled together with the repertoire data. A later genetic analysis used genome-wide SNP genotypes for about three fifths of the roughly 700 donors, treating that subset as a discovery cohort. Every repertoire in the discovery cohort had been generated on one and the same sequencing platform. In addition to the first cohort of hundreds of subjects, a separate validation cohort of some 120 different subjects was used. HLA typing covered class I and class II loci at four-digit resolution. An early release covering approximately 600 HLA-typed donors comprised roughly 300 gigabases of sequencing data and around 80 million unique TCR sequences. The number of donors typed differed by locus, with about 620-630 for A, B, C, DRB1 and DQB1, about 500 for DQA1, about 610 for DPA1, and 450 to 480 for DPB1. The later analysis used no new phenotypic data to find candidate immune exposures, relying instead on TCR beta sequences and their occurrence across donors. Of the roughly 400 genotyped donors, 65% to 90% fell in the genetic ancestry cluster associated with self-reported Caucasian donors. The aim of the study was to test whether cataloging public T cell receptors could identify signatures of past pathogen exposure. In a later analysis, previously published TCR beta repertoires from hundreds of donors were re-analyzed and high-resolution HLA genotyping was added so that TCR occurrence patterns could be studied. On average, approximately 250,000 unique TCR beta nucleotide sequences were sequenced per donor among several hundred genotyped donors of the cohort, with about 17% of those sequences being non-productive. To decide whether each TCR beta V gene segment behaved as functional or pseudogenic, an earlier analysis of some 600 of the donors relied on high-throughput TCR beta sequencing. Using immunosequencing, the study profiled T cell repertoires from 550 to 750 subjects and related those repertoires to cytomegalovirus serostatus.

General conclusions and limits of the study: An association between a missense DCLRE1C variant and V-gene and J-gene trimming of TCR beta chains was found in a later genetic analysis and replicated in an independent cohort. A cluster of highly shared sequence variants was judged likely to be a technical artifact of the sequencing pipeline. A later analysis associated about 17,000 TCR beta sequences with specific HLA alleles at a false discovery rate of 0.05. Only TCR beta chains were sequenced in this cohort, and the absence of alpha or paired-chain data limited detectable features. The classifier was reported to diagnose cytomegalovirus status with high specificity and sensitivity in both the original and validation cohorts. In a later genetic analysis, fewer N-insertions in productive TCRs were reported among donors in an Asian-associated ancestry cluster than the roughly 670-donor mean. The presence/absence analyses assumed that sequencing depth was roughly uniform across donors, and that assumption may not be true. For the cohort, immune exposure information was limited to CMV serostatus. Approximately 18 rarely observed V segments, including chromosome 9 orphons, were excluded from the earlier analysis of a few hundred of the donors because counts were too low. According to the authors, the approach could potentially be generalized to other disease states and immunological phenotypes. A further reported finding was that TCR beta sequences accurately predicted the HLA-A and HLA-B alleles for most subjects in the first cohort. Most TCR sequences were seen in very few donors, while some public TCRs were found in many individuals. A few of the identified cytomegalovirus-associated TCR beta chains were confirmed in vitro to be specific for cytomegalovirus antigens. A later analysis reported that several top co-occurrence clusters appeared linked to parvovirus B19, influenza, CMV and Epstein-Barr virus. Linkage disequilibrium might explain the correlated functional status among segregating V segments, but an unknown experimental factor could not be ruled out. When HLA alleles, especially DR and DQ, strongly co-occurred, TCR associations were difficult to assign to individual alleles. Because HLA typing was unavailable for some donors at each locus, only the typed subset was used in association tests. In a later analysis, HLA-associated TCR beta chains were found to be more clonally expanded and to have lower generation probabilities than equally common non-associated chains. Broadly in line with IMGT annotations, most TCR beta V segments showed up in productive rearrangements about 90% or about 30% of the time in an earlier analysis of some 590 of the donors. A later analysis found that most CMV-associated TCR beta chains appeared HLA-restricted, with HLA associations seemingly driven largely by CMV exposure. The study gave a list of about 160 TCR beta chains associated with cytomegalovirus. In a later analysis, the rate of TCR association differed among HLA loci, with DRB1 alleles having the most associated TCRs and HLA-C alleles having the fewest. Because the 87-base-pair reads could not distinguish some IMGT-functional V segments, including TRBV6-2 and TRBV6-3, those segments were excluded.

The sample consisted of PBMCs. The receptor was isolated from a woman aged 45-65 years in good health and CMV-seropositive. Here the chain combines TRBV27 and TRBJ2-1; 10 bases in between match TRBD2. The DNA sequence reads TGTGCCAGCAGTCCACTAGCGGGGCCCTACAATGAGCAGTTCTTC. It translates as CASSPLAGPYNEQFF.